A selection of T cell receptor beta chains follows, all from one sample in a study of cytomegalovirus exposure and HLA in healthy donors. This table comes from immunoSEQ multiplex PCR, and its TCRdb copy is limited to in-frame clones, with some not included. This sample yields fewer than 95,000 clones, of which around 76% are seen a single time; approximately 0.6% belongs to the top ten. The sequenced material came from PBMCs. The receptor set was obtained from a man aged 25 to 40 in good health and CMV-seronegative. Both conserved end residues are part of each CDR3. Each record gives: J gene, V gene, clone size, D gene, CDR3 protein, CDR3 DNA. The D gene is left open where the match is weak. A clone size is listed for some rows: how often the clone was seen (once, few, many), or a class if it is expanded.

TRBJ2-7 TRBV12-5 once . CASGLGQHEQYF TGTGCTAGTGGTTTGGGACAGCACGAGCAGTACTTC
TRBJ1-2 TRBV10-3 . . CAISPVERGYGYTF TGTGCCATCAGTCCCGTTGAGAGAGGGTATGGCTACACCTTC
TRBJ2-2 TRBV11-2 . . CASSATSSGELFF TGTGCCAGCAGCGCTACTAGCTCCGGGGAGCTGTTTTTT
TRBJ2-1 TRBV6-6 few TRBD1 CASTPGQGAVRIEQFF TGTGCCAGCACACCGGGACAGGGGGCAGTAAGGATTGAGCAGTTCTTC
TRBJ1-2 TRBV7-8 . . CASSLGQHPTYGYTF TGTGCCAGCAGCTTAGGACAGCACCCGACCTATGGCTACACCTTC
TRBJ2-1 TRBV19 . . CASSIGSGGWYNEQFF TGTGCCAGTAGTATCGGGTCGGGGGGCTGGTACAATGAGCAGTTCTTC
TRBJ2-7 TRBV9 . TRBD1 CASSARQGADEQYF TGTGCCAGCAGCGCCCGACAGGGGGCAGACGAGCAGTACTTC
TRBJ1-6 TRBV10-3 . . CAISESPPGGNNSPLHF TGTGCCATCAGTGAGTCGCCACCCGGGGGAAATAATTCACCCCTCCACTTT
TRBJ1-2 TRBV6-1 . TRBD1 CASNKQGAEGYTF TGTGCCAGCAACAAACAGGGGGCGGAGGGCTACACCTTC
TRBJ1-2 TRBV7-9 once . CASSLEVFQGWNGYTF TGTGCCAGCAGCTTAGAGGTCTTTCAGGGTTGGAATGGCTACACCTTC
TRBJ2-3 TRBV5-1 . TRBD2 CASSFSLAGGPDTQYF TGCGCCAGCAGCTTCTCACTAGCGGGAGGGCCGGATACGCAGTATTTT
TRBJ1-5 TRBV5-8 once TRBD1 CASRPGTGSFKRNQPQHF TGTGCCAGCAGGCCCGGGACAGGGTCTTTTAAGCGCAATCAGCCCCAGCATTTT
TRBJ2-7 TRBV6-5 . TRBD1 CASSYTPGGRQYF TGTGCCAGCAGTTACACCCCAGGGGGCCGGCAGTACTTC
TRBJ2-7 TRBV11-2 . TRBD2 CASSLGVGGAYEQYF TGTGCCAGCAGCTTAGGAGTCGGGGGGGCCTACGAGCAGTACTTC
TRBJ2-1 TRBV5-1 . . CASLRDSQDNEQFF TGCGCCAGCCTACGGGACTCCCAGGACAATGAGCAGTTCTTC
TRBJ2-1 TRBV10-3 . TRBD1 CAISENRQGSYNEQFF TGTGCCATCAGTGAGAATAGACAGGGCTCCTACAATGAGCAGTTCTTC
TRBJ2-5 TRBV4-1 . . CASSQDNGETQYF TGCGCCAGCAGCCAAGATAACGGGGAGACCCAGTACTTC
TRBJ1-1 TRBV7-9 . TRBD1 CASSPRPLRTGGPNTEAFF TGTGCCAGCAGCCCCCGCCCCTTAAGGACAGGGGGCCCTAACACTGAAGCTTTCTTT
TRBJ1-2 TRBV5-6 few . CASSRREGSYGYTF TGTGCCAGCAGCCGAAGGGAGGGAAGCTATGGCTACACCTTC
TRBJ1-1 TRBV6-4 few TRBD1 CATLEGQGTNTEAFF TGTGCCACCCTAGAGGGACAGGGGACGAACACTGAAGCTTTCTTT